Listed below are T cell receptor beta chains from one sample, sequenced in a study of read filtering for tumor transcriptome and immune sequencing. TCRdb reprocessed the reads with MiXCR, giving one entry per CDR3 protein. The data hold approximately 61,000 distinct CDR3 sequences, with around 21% observed a single time. Material: a population of CD138-negative cells sorted from bone marrow. These receptors were taken from a donor aged 40 or over with multiple myeloma. The CDR3 runs from the conserved cysteine through the conserved F or W. Fields, in order: clone size, J gene, V gene, D gene, CDR3 protein, CDR3 DNA. D genes are given only for firm matches. Part of the rows lack a size; the others show once, few, many or a class for expanded clones.

many TRBJ2-2 TRBV29-1 . CSVGAVSTGELFF TGCAGCGTAGGGGCTGTTAGCACCGGGGAGCTGTTTTTT
many TRBJ2-6 TRBV28 . CASSFVGSGANVLTF TGTGCCAGCAGTTTTGTGGGCTCTGGGGCCAACGTCCTGACTTTC
many TRBJ2-1 TRBV5-1 TRBD2 CASSGSASGSSEQFF TGCGCCAGCAGCGGGTCGGCTAGCGGGAGTAGTGAGCAGTTCTTC
many TRBJ2-5 TRBV3-1 . CASSLAWGTQYF TGTGCCAGCAGCCTGGCCTGGGGGACCCAGTACTTC
many TRBJ2-3 TRBV6-2/TRBV6-3 . CASSYLARGTDTQYF TGTGCCAGCAGTTACCTAGCGAGAGGGACAGATACGCAGTATTTT
. TRBJ1-3 TRBV20-1 . CSAAPPGTRSGNTIYF TGCAGTGCGGCCCCCCCTGGCACCCGCTCTGGAAACACCATATATTTT
many TRBJ2-7 TRBV29-1 TRBD2 CSAGRGERREQYF TGCAGCGCTGGGCGGGGGGAAAGGAGAGAGCAGTACTTC
few TRBJ1-1 TRBV11-3 TRBD1 CASSLRTGRVTEAFF TGTGCCAGCAGCTTAAGGACAGGGCGGGTAACTGAAGCTTTCTTT
. TRBJ2-2 TRBV9 . CASSVVTRTATRRGGTGELSF TGTGCCAGCAGCGTGGTAACGAGGACAGCGACGCGGCGGGGAGGCACCGGGGAGCTGTCTTTT
many TRBJ2-7 TRBV3-1 . CASSQARGGQYF TGTGCCAGCAGCCAAGCCCGAGGCGGGCAGTACTTC
many TRBJ2-1 TRBV10-2 TRBD1 CASSGTGRGYNEQFF TGCGCCAGCAGTGGGACAGGGCGGGGATACAATGAGCAGTTCTTC
. TRBJ2-7 TRBV20-1 . CRARDGTGKDYEQYF TGCAGGGCTAGAGATGGAACAGGGAAAGACTACGAGCAGTACTTC
few TRBJ2-2 TRBV20-1 TRBD2 CSARASFGRGGSSGELFF TGCAGTGCTAGAGCGTCATTTGGGCGGGGGGGTAGTAGCGGGGAGCTGTTTTTT
many TRBJ2-3 TRBV28 . CASSPPDGLTDTQYF TGTGCCAGCAGTCCGCCGGACGGCCTCACGGATACGCAGTATTTT
many TRBJ1-5 TRBV20-1 . CSARDGPRAQHF TGCAGTGCTAGAGATGGTCCCCGGGCCCAGCATTTT
many TRBJ1-4 TRBV20-1 TRBD1 CSARDRDTEKLFF TGCAGTGCTAGGGACAGGGATACTGAAAAACTGTTTTTT
many TRBJ2-6 TRBV20-1 . CSARGHGANVLTF TGCAGTGCTAGGGGGCATGGGGCCAACGTCCTGACTTTC
once TRBJ2-6 TRBV29-1 . CGDVGAGANVLTF TGCGGCGATGTGGGGGCTGGGGCCAACGTCCTGACTTTC
many TRBJ1-5 TRBV7-9 . CASRFSAGPQHF TGTGCCAGCAGGTTCTCGGCGGGGCCCCAGCATTTT
. TRBJ2-7 TRBV7-9 TRBD1 CASSPPRQGTGYEQYF TGTGCCAGCAGCCCCCCTAGACAGGGCACGGGCTACGAGCAGTACTTC
many TRBJ1-6 TRBV6-6 . CASSYGGYNSPLHF TGTGCCAGCAGTTACGGGGGTTATAATTCACCCCTCCACTTT
. TRBJ2-5 TRBV20-1 TRBD2 CSARRLAAETQYF TGCAGTGCTAGGAGGCTAGCGGCGGAGACCCAGTACTTC